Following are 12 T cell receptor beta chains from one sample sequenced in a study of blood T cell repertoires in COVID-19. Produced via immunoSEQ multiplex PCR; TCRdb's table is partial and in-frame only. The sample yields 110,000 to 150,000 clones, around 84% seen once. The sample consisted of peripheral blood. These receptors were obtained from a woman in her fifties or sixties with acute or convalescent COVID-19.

The CDR3 sequence is CSVGSSPPHYEQYF. The DNA of the CDR3 is TGCAGCGTGGGGAGCAGCCCTCCGCATTACGAGCAGTACTTC. V is TRBV29-1 and J is TRBJ2-7; D may be TRBD2 (5 bases). The germline V and J ends were trimmed by 6 bases and 4 bases, with 19 bases remaining between them. The CDR3 consists of 14 residues. In germline, CDR1 is SQVTM, CDR2 ANQGSEA.

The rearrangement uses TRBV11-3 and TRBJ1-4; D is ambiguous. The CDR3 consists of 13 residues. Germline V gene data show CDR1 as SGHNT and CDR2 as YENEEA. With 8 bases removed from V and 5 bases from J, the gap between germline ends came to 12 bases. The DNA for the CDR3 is TGTGCCAGCGCGGGTCAGCAGAATGAAAAACTGTTTTTT. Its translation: CASAGQQNEKLFF. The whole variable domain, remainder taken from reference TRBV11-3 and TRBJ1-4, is EAGVVQSPRYKIIEKKQPVAFWCNPISGHNTLYWYLQNLGQGPELLIRYENEEAVDDSQLPKDRFSAERLKGVDSTLKIQPAELGDSAVYLCASAGQQNEKLFFGSGTQLSVL.

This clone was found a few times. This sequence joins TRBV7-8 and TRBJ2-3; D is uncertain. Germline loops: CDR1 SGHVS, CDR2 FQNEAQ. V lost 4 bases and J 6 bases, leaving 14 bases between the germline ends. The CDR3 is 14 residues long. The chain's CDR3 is CASSWSKAGDTQYF. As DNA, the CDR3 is TGTGCCAGCAGCTGGAGCAAAGCCGGGGATACGCAGTATTTT.

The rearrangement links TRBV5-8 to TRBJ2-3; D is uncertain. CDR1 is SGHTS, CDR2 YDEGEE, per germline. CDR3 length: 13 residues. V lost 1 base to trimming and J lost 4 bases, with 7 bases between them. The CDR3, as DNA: TGTGCCAGCAGCTTGACTGTGGCAGATACGCAGTATTTT. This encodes CASSLTVADTQYF.

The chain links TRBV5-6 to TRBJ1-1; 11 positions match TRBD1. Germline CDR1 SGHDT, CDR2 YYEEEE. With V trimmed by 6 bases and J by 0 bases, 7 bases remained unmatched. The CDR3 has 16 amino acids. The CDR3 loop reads CASIRDRGGLNTEAFF. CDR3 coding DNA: TGTGCCAGCATCAGGGACAGGGGGGGTTTGAACACTGAAGCTTTCTTT.

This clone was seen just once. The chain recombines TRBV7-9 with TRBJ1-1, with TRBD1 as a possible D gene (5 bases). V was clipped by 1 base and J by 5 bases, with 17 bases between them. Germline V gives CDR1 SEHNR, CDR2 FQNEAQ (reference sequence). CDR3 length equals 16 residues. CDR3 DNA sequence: TGTGCCAGCAGCTTAGGACAGTTCAGCTTGGTGACTGAAGCTTTCTTT. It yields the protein CASSLGQFSLVTEAFF. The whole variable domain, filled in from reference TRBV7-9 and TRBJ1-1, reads DTGVSQNPRHKITKRGQNVTFRCDPISEHNRLYWYRQTLGQGPEFLTYFQNEAQLEKSRLLSDRFSAERPKGSFSTLEIQRTEQGDSAMYLCASSLGQFSLVTEAFFGQGTRLTVV.

The CDR3 protein is CASRPRQGAYEQYF. The CDR3 DNA is TGTGCCAGCAGACCACGACAGGGAGCCTACGAGCAGTACTTC. The V gene is TRBV5-6, the J gene TRBJ2-7, with 7 bases identical to TRBD1. The CDR3 consists of 14 residues. The V and J ends lost 5 bases and 2 bases, in that order; junction bases with no gene match: 7. Germline V gene sequence: CDR1 SGHDT, CDR2 YYEEEE. The full variable domain, with the rest looked up from reference TRBV5-6 and TRBJ2-7, is DAGVTQSPTHLIKTRGQQVTLRCSPKSGHDTVSWYQQALGQGPQFIFQYYEEEERQRGNFPDRFSGHQFPNYSSELNVNALLLGDSALYLCASRPRQGAYEQYFGPGTRLTVT.

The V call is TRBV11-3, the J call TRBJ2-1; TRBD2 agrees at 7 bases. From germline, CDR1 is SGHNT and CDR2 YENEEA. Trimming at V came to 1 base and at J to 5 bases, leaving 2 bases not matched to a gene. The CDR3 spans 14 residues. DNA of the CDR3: TGTGCCAGCAGCTTAGGGCGGGGGAACAATGAGCAGTTCTTC. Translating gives CASSLGRGNNEQFF.

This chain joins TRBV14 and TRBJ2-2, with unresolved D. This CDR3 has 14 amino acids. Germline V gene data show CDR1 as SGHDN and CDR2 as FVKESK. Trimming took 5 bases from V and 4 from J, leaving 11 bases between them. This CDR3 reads CASSEFSLTGELFF. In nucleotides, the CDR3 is TGTGCCAGCAGCGAATTTAGCCTCACCGGGGAGCTGTTTTTT.

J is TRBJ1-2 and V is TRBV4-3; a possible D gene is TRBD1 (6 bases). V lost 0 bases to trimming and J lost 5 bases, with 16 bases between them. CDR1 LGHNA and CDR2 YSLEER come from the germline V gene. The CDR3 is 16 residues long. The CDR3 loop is CASSQDLTDRLYGYTF. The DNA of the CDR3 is TGCGCCAGCAGCCAAGACCTAACCGACAGGTTATATGGCTACACCTTC.

CDR3 loop: CASSYDRGANYGYTF. The CDR3 nucleotides are TGTGCCAGCAGTTACGACAGGGGAGCTAACTATGGCTACACCTTC. The chain uses TRBV25-1 and TRBJ1-2; 8 bases line up with TRBD1. V lost 5 bases, J lost 0 bases, and 5 bases stayed unmatched. Germline V gene sequence: CDR1 MGHDK, CDR2 SYGVNS. This CDR3 is 15 amino acids long.

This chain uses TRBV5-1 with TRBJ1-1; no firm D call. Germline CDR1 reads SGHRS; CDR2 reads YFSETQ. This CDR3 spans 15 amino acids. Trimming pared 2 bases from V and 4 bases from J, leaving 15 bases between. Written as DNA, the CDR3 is TGCGCCAGCAGCTTTCTAGGCGGGCAGGTCACTGAAGCTTTCTTT. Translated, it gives CASSFLGGQVTEAFF.